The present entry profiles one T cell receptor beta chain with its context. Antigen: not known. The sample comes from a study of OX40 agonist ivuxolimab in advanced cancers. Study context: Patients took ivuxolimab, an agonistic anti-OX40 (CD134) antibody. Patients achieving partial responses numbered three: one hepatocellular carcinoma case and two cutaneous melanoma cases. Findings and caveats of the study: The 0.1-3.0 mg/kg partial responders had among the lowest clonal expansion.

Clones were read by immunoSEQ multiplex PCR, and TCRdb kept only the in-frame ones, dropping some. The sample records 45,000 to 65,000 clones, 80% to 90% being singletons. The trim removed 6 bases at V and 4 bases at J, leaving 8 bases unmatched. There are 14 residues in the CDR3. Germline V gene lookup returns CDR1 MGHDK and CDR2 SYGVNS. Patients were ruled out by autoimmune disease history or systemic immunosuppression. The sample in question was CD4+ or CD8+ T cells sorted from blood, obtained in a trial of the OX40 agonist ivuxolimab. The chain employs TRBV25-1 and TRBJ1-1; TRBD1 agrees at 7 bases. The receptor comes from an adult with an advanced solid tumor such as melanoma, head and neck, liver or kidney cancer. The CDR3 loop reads CASRTGLGATEAFF. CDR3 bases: TGTGCCAGCAGGACAGGGTTGGGTGCCACTGAAGCTTTCTTT. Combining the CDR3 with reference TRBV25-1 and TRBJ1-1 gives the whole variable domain EADIYQTPRYLVIGTGKKITLECSQTMGHDKMYWYQQDPGMELHLIHYSYGVNSTEKGDLSSESTVSRIRTEHFPLTLESARPSHTSQYLCASRTGLGATEAFFGQGTRLTVV.